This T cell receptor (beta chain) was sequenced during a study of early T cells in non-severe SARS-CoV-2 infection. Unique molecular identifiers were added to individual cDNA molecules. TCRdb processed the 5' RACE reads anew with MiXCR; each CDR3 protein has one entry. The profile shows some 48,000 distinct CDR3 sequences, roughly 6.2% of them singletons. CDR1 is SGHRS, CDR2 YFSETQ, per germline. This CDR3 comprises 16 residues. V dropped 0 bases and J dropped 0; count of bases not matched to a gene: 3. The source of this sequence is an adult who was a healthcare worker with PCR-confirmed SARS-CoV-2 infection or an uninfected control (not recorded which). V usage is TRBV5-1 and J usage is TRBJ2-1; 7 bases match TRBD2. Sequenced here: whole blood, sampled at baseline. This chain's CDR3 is CASSLAGGISYNEQFF. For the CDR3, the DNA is TGCGCCAGCAGCTTGGCCGGGGGGATCTCCTACAATGAGCAGTTCTTC.